Listed below are T cell receptor beta chains from one sample, sequenced in a study of cytomegalovirus exposure and HLA in healthy donors. Measured with immunoSEQ multiplex PCR; TCRdb has only the in-frame clones, and not every one. This table has 150,000 to 250,000 clones, around 81% appearing once. Sequencing was performed on PBMCs. The receptor set was obtained from a man younger than 40 in good health and CMV-seronegative. Each CDR3 is given with its conserved first and last residue. Each record gives: V gene, CDR3 length, D gene, clone size, J gene, CDR3 protein, CDR3 DNA. A D gene is named only where the DNA matches it firmly. Clone size, where shown, is once, few, many, or a class for clones that have expanded.

TRBV18	14	TRBD1	-	TRBJ2-5	CASSLDRGQETQYF	TGTGCCAGCTCACTCGACAGGGGCCAAGAGACCCAGTACTTC
TRBV28	15	TRBD1	-	TRBJ2-3	CASSEPTGRADTQYF	TGTGCCAGCAGTGAACCGACAGGGCGGGCAGATACGCAGTATTTT
TRBV7-3	15	-	-	TRBJ1-2	CASRLRGQDPYGYTF	TGTGCCAGCAGGTTAAGGGGACAAGACCCCTATGGCTACACCTTC
TRBV19	14	TRBD1	-	TRBJ1-4	CASSNDRGGEKLFF	TGTGCCAGTAGTAATGACAGGGGAGGGGAAAAACTGTTTTTT
TRBV2	12	-	once	TRBJ1-2	CASNLAGAGYTF	TGTGCCAGCAATCTAGCAGGTGCGGGCTACACCTTC
TRBV29-1	18	-	few	TRBJ2-6	CSVEDPPNTASGANVLTF	TGCAGCGTTGAAGATCCACCAAACACCGCCTCTGGGGCCAACGTCCTGACTTTC
TRBV15	11	-	-	TRBJ2-5	CATSGAETQYF	TGTGCCACCAGCGGGGCAGAGACCCAGTACTTC
TRBV18	16	-	-	TRBJ2-5	CASSPLRQGRGETQYF	TGTGCCAGCTCACCACTGCGCCAGGGAAGAGGAGAGACCCAGTACTTC
TRBV7-9	13	-	-	TRBJ2-7	CASSLAVGGEQYF	TGTGCCAGCAGCTTAGCAGTCGGTGGCGAGCAGTACTTC
TRBV9	16	TRBD2	-	TRBJ2-2	CASSVGLAGGIGELFF	TGTGCCAGCAGCGTAGGTCTAGCGGGAGGTATCGGGGAGCTGTTTTTT
TRBV15	17	-	-	TRBJ2-7	CATSREHAGQGFKEQYF	TGTGCCACCAGCAGAGAACATGCAGGGCAAGGATTTAAGGAGCAGTACTTC
TRBV25-1	16	-	-	TRBJ1-3	CASSRTDLLSGNTIYF	TGTGCCAGCAGTCGGACAGACCTCCTCTCTGGAAACACCATATATTTT
TRBV2	16	TRBD2	-	TRBJ2-1	CASSALAGVGHNEQFF	TGTGCCAGCAGCGCCCTAGCGGGAGTGGGCCACAATGAGCAGTTCTTC
TRBV7-6	15	TRBD2	-	TRBJ2-2	CASSLVSSGSGELFF	TGTGCCAGCAGCTTAGTTTCTAGCGGGAGTGGGGAGCTGTTTTTT
TRBV19	17	-	-	TRBJ1-2	CASSTSRQARSNYGYTF	TGTGCCAGTAGTACGTCCCGACAGGCCCGATCTAACTATGGCTACACCTTC
TRBV4-1	16	-	few	TRBJ2-3	CASSQVDLGGTDTQYF	TGCGCCAGCAGCCAAGTAGATCTAGGCGGCACAGATACGCAGTATTTT
TRBV5-3	14	-	-	TRBJ1-2	CARSVEQDLYGYTF	TGTGCCAGAAGCGTGGAACAGGACCTCTATGGCTACACCTTC
TRBV28	15	TRBD2	few	TRBJ2-1	CASSLSEREAGEQFF	TGTGCCAGCAGTTTATCCGAGCGGGAGGCTGGGGAGCAGTTCTTC
TRBV28	15	TRBD1	-	TRBJ2-3	CASSAGTGITDTQYF	TGTGCCAGCAGCGCCGGGACAGGAATAACAGATACGCAGTATTTT
TRBV11-2	17	TRBD1	-	TRBJ2-3	CASSLDRRQGGADTQYF	TGTGCCAGCAGCTTAGATCGACGACAGGGGGGGGCGGATACGCAGTATTTT
TRBV2	14	-	-	TRBJ1-1	CASSEAGMDTEAFF	TGTGCCAGCAGTGAGGCAGGGATGGACACTGAAGCTTTCTTT
TRBV7-9	16	-	-	TRBJ2-7	CASSSIQGRSSYEQYF	TGTGCCAGCAGCTCGATCCAGGGGCGCAGCTCCTACGAGCAGTACTTC